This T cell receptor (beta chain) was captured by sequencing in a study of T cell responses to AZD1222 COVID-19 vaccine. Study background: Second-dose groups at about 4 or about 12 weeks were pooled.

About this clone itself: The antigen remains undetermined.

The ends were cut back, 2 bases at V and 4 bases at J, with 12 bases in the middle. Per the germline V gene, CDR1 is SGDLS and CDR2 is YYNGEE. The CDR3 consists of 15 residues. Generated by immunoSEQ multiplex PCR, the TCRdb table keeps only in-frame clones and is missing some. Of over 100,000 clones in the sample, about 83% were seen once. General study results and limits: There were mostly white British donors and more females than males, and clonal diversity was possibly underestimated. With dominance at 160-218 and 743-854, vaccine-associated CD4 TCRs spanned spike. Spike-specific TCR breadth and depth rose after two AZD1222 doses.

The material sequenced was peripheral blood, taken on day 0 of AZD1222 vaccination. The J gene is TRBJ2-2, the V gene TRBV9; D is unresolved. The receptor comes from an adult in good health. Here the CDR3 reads CASSVLSGSTGELFF. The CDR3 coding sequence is TGTGCCAGCAGCGTTTTAAGTGGAAGCACCGGGGAGCTGTTTTTT.